Here is one TCR beta chain with its context. As yet, its antigen is unknown. PCR was run on genomic DNA. A primer set of 30 forward and 13 reverse primers amplified the CDR3. TCRdb reanalysed the multiplex PCR reads using MiXCR and keeps one entry per CDR3 protein. The sample shows around 300,000 distinct CDR3 sequences, approximately 50% of them seen only once. The data were taken from a study of type 1 and type 2 diabetes patients. Study outcomes and limitations: Type 1 diabetes repertoires were significantly less diverse than type 2 diabetes ones.

Sequenced: peripheral blood mononuclear cells (PBMCs). The TCR originated in a man between 18 and 29 years old with type 2 diabetes.

As DNA, the CDR3 is TGTGCCAGCACGTGGGGCGCGGGCACTGAAGCTTTCTTT. This translates into CASTWGAGTEAFF. The chain uses TRBV2 and TRBJ1-1; TRBD1 might be the D (5 bases). CDR1 is SNHLY, CDR2 FYNNEI, per germline. Trimming shortened V by 7 bases and J by 4 bases, and 13 bases separated the two germline ends. The CDR3 is 13 residues long.